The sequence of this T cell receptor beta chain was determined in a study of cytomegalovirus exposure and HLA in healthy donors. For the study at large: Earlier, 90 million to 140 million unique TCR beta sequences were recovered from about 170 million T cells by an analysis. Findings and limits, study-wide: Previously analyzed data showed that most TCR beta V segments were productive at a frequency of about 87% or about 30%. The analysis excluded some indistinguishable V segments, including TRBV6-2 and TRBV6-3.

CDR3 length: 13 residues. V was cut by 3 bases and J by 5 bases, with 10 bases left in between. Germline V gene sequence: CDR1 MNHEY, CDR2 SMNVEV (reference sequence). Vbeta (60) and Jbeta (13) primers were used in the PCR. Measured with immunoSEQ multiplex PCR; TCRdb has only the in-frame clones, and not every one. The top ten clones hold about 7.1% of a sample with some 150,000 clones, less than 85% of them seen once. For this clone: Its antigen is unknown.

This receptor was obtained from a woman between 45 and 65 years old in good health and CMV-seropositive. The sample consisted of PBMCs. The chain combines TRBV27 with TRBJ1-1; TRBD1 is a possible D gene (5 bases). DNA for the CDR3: TGTGCCAGCAGTTTTCGGGGGGAGACTGAAGCTTTCTTT. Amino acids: CASSFRGETEAFF.